The clone carrying this T cell receptor (beta chain) was seen ten or more times. Its antigen is as yet unknown. These data belong to a study of T cells in Graves' hyperthyroidism and ophthalmopathy. In the study overall: Peripheral blood was acquired at first diagnosis, ahead of any therapy whatsoever. Study-wide results and caveats: Ophthalmopathy was distinguished from stable hyperthyroidism by 13 V-J signatures.

The investigators amplified TCR beta CDR3 regions from RNA transcripts. During a first-round RT-PCR of the TCR CDR3, the HTBI primer set was used. TCRdb independently ran MiXCR on the multiplex PCR reads; one entry per CDR3 protein. Found here are about 350,000 distinct CDR3 sequences, around a sixth of them singletons; the top ten hold 15% to 19%. Ophthalmopathy cases scored 3 or more on the Clinical Activity Score and 4 or more on NOSPECS grade, with duration below 3 months. Reasons for excluding patients were uncontrolled infection, other autoimmune disease, pregnancy or lactation. The CDR3 is 13 residues long. V was clipped by 6 bases and J by 4 bases, with 13 bases between them. Per germline, CDR1 DFQATT and CDR2 SNEGSKA (reference sequence).

The material sequenced was blood. This receptor was obtained from a woman aged 40 to 55 with Graves' ophthalmopathy. The J gene is TRBJ1-3, the V gene TRBV20-1; D is unresolved. This CDR3 is CSAARSGGNTIYF. CDR3 DNA sequence: TGCAGTGCAGCCAGAAGCGGCGGAAACACCATATATTTT.